These 24 T cell receptor beta chains came from one sample sequenced in a study of control samples from healthy donors and cancer patients. TCRdb's copy holds only in-frame clones and misses some; the assay was immunoSEQ multiplex PCR. Of 150,000 to 200,000 clones listed, nearly 90% are singletons. The sequencing input was blood. All receptors come from a woman aged 45 to 65 in good health.

V usage is TRBV6-2 or TRBV6-3 and J usage is TRBJ2-7; D remains unclear. The CDR3 spans 12 residues. The germline gives CDR1 MNHEY, CDR2 SVGEGT. V lost 5 bases and J 5 bases, leaving 10 bases between the germline ends. In DNA, the CDR3 is TGTGCCAGCAGTCCCCGTATCCACGAGCAGTACTTC. It specifies CASSPRIHEQYF.

This clone was counted a single time. The V call is TRBV10-2, the J call TRBJ1-1; 7 nucleotides line up with TRBD1. V was pared by 1 base and J by 0 bases, with 11 bases of the junction left unmatched. Germline V gene sequence: CDR1 WSHSY, CDR2 SAAADI. CDR3 length: 18 residues. CDR3 region: CASSEFYRGPALNTEAFF. In DNA form, the CDR3 reads TGCGCCAGCAGTGAGTTTTACAGGGGCCCAGCCCTGAACACTGAAGCTTTCTTT.

The rearrangement uses TRBV6-5 and TRBJ2-3; TRBD1 matches 8 bases. Germline loops: CDR1 MNHEY, CDR2 SVGAGI. The CDR3 has 14 amino acids. V lost 4 bases to trimming and J lost 6 bases; unmatched junction nucleotides: 6. CDR3 coding DNA: TGTGCCAGCAGTTTCAAGGGACAGGTGGATACGCAGTATTTT. As protein: CASSFKGQVDTQYF.

This chain links TRBV2 with TRBJ1-3, with D maybe TRBD1 (6 bases). The V end lost 4 bases, the J end lost 0 bases, and 7 bases lay between the germline ends. The CDR3 is 14 residues long. CDR1 is SNHLY, CDR2 FYNNEI, per germline. CDR3 protein: CASSGTVSGNTIYF. The CDR3 nucleotides read TGTGCCAGCAGTGGGACAGTCTCTGGAAACACCATATATTTT.

The chain links TRBV5-1 to TRBJ2-6; no clear D gene. Germline V CDR1 and CDR2: SGHRS, YFSETQ. The ends were cut back, 0 bases at V and 4 bases at J, with 17 bases in the middle. The CDR3 consists of 18 residues. The CDR3 nucleotides are TGCGCCAGCAGCTTGGGCCCCGGTTCGGTGCCAGGGGCCAACGTCCTGACTTTC. Translation gives CASSLGPGSVPGANVLTF. The variable domain in full, completed from reference TRBV5-1 and TRBJ2-6, reads KAGVTQTPRYLIKTRGQQVTLSCSPISGHRSVSWYQQTPGQGLQFLFEYFSETQRNKGNFPGRFSGRQFSNSRSEMNVSTLELGDSALYLCASSLGPGSVPGANVLTFGAGSRLTVL.

The rearrangement joins TRBV9 to TRBJ1-1, with 7 bases fitting TRBD1. This CDR3 region has 16 residues. After removal of 4 bases from V and 1 base from J, the junction contained 10 bases not matched to a gene. The germline V gene encodes CDR1 SGDLS and CDR2 YYNGEE. The CDR3, as DNA: TGTGCCAGCAGCTCACGAGGGGGCAGGGAGAACACTGAAGCTTTCTTT. Protein product: CASSSRGGRENTEAFF.

The chain joins TRBV12-3 or TRBV12-4 to TRBJ2-5, with unresolved D. The CDR3 has 13 residues. The germline V and J ends were trimmed by 3 bases and 2 bases, with 7 bases remaining between them. CDR3 residues: CASSLSPQETQYF. CDR3 sequence (DNA): TGTGCCAGCAGTTTGTCTCCGCAAGAGACCCAGTACTTC.

The chain combines TRBV4-1 with TRBJ2-3; TRBD2 matches 12 bases. After removal of 2 bases from V and 0 bases from J, the junction contained 9 bases not matched to a gene. The CDR3 runs 19 residues. Germline V gene lookup returns CDR1 MGHRA and CDR2 YSYEKL. CDR3 residues: CASSQRELAGGQSTDTQYF. In nucleotides, the CDR3 is TGCGCCAGCAGCCAAAGGGAACTAGCGGGAGGCCAGAGCACAGATACGCAGTATTTT.

The chain is built from TRBV6-5 and TRBJ1-3; 7 bases line up with TRBD1. Trimming took 6 bases from V and 2 from J; bases not matched to a gene: 4. The CDR3 runs to 14 residues. The germline V gene encodes CDR1 MNHEY and CDR2 SVGAGI. The CDR3 sequence is CASSRGTAGNTIYF. As DNA, the CDR3 is TGTGCCAGCAGCCGCGGGACAGCTGGAAACACCATATATTTT.

The chain couples TRBV3-1 (or the pseudogene TRBV3-2) to TRBJ2-7; D may be TRBD2 (6 bases). CDR1 and CDR2 (germline): LGHDT, YNNKEL (reference sequence). Trimming left V 3 bases short and J 6 bases short, with 33 bases between. CDR3 length: 20 residues. CDR3 amino acids: CASSQNLRAGGVGYSSEQYF. The CDR3 DNA sequence: TGTGCCAGCAGCCAGAACCTTAGGGCCGGCGGGGTAGGGTATTCTAGCGAGCAGTACTTC.

The chain recombines TRBV19 with TRBJ1-6, with 7 bases matching TRBD1. V lost 5 bases and J lost 6; bases outside the gene matches: 4. Germline V gene sequence: CDR1 LNHDA, CDR2 SQIVND (reference sequence). The CDR3 contains 14 residues. In DNA, the CDR3 is TGTGCCAGTAGTTCGGGACAGTCTAATTCACCCCTCCACTTT. Amino acid sequence: CASSSGQSNSPLHF.

The CDR3 loop is CASTDGANVLTF. The CDR3 DNA reads TGCGCCAGCACGGACGGGGCCAACGTCCTGACTTTC. The V call is TRBV10-2, the J call TRBJ2-6; D uncertain. Between the trimmed V and J ends, which lost 7 bases and 4 bases, there was a span of 5 bases. In germline, CDR1 is WSHSY, CDR2 SAAADI. The CDR3 runs to 12 residues.

The V call is TRBV6-2 or TRBV6-3, the J call TRBJ2-3; 7 bases agree with TRBD2. The V gene end was trimmed by 4 bases and the J gene end by 1 base; junction bases not matched to a gene: 8. From germline, CDR1 is MNHEY and CDR2 SVGEGT. The CDR3 length is 16 residues. The CDR3: CASSLRLAVGTDTQYF. In DNA, the CDR3 is TGTGCCAGCAGTTTAAGGCTAGCGGTTGGCACAGATACGCAGTATTTT.

This clone appeared a few times. The DNA for the CDR3 is TGTGCCATCTCCGACAGGGGGGAAACTGAAGCTTTCTTT. This gives the protein CAISDRGETEAFF. The chain couples TRBV10-3 to TRBJ1-1; 9 nucleotides agree with TRBD1. The ends lost 8 bases at V and 5 bases at J; junction bases unmatched: 6. Germline V gives CDR1 ENHRY, CDR2 SYGVKD. The CDR3 consists of 13 residues.

The V call is TRBV28, the J call TRBJ1-2; 9 bases agree with TRBD1. V lost 4 bases to trimming and J lost 6 bases; unmatched junction nucleotides: 9. This CDR3 spans 15 amino acids. CDR1 is MDHEN and CDR2 is SYDVKM in the germline V gene. The CDR3 DNA follows: TGTGCCAGCAGTTCAACAGGGGGCGGTTTCGATGGCTACACCTTC. This sequence encodes CASSSTGGGFDGYTF.

The CDR3 spells CASSPVLEAFF. In nucleotides, the CDR3 is TGTGCCAGCAGCCCCGTGCTTGAAGCTTTCTTT. The chain uses TRBV7-8 and TRBJ1-1; D is uncertain. Per the germline V gene, CDR1 is SGHVS and CDR2 is FQNEAQ. The CDR3 totals 11 residues. V was shortened by 5 bases and J by 7 bases, with 8 bases between the two germline ends. Filled out from reference TRBV7-8 and TRBJ1-1, the complete variable domain reads GAGVSQSPRYKVAKRGQDVALRCDPISGHVSLFWYQQALGQGPEFLTYFQNEAQLDKSGLPSDRFFAERPEGSVSTLKIQRTQQEDSAVYLCASSPVLEAFFGQGTRLTVV.

The chain links TRBV7-9 to TRBJ2-7; D assignment may be TRBD1 or TRBD2 (5 bases each). The CDR3 contains 16 residues. The V end was cut by 1 base, the J end by 0 bases, with 13 bases between. Germline lookup yields CDR1 SEHNR and CDR2 FQNEAQ (reference sequence). The CDR3 DNA reads TGTGCCAGCAGCTTAGGGGGGTGGACCAGCTCCTACGAGCAGTACTTC. As protein: CASSLGGWTSSYEQYF.

The chain joins TRBV19 to TRBJ1-1; D remains unclear. The CDR3 extends over 11 amino acids. The V end was cut by 6 bases, the J end by 5 bases, with 7 bases between. Germline loops: CDR1 LNHDA, CDR2 SQIVND (reference sequence). Here the CDR3 reads CASSLRTEAFF. CDR3 coding DNA: TGTGCCAGTAGCTTGCGGACTGAAGCTTTCTTT.

The chain joins TRBV6-6 to TRBJ2-1; no clear D gene. V lost 7 bases and J 15 bases, leaving 13 bases between the germline ends. CDR1 is MNHNY, CDR2 SVGAGI, per germline (reference sequence). The CDR3 covers 10 residues. For the CDR3, the DNA is TGTGCCAGCAAATTCGAGCGTACGTTCTTC. It yields the protein CASKFERTFF.

The chain links TRBV19 to TRBJ1-5; weak D call: TRBD1 (5 bases). CDR3 length: 15 amino acids. Trimming left V 10 bases short and J 4 bases short, with 20 bases between. Germline V gene data show CDR1 as LNHDA and CDR2 as SQIVND (reference sequence). DNA for the CDR3: TGTGCCATCTCCCTCTTGTGGGGCGCGAATCAGCCCCAGCATTTT. As protein: CAISLLWGANQPQHF.

This chain uses TRBV7-3 with TRBJ2-2; TRBD2 is a possible D gene (6 bases). Deletions cut 3 bases from V and 5 bases from J, with 13 bases between. Germline V lookup: CDR1 SGHTA, CDR2 FQGTGA. The CDR3 has 15 amino acids. The CDR3 DNA follows: TGTGCCAGCAGCTTGGAGGGGTTACGAACCGGGGAGCTGTTTTTT. Protein product: CASSLEGLRTGELFF.

The chain's CDR3 is CASSIESGSANQPQHF. The CDR3 bases are TGTGCCAGTAGTATAGAGTCAGGGAGTGCAAATCAGCCCCAGCATTTT. The V and J genes are TRBV19 and TRBJ1-5; perhaps TRBD1 as D (5 bases). In germline, CDR1 is LNHDA, CDR2 SQIVND (reference sequence). This CDR3 is built from 16 residues. Trimming cost V 0 bases and J 4 bases, with 13 bases left between them.

This chain links TRBV6-1 with TRBJ2-5, with 8 nucleotides matching TRBD2. The CDR3 has 13 residues. Looked up from germline, CDR1 is MNHNS and CDR2 is SASEGT. Trimming cost V 6 bases and J 2 bases; bases outside gene matches: 2. This CDR3 is CASRERGQETQYF. In DNA form, the CDR3 reads TGTGCCAGCAGGGAGCGGGGGCAAGAGACCCAGTACTTC.

This chain links TRBV13 with TRBJ1-1; D gene uncertain. Germline CDR1 and CDR2: PRHDT and FYEKMQ (reference sequence). V was shortened by 2 bases and J by 6 bases, with 7 bases between the two germline ends. The CDR3 contains 12 residues. CDR3: CASSLIGAEAFF. The CDR3 bases are TGTGCCAGCAGCTTAATCGGAGCTGAAGCTTTCTTT.